These 4 T cell receptor beta chains originate from one sample sequenced in a study of T-cell memory formation after mild COVID-19. TCRdb independently ran MiXCR on the 5' RACE reads; one entry per CDR3 protein. The table records 200,000 to 300,000 distinct CDR3 sequences, over 15% of them present only once. The sequencing input was PBMCs or a T cell subset sorted from them (not recorded which). These receptors came from a young man who had mild COVID-19 (a few samples of this study predate the infection). Cell type and time point are not known.

This clonotype has just a few counts. The V call is TRBV7-2, the J call TRBJ2-7; 7 bases line up with TRBD1. V lost 1 base, J lost 6 bases, and 6 bases stayed unmatched. Germline V gives CDR1 SGHTA, CDR2 FQGNSA. The CDR3 spans 14 residues. The CDR3 DNA follows: TGTGCCAGCAGCTTAGACAGGGGCAGGGTCGAGCAGTACTTC. It codes for CASSLDRGRVEQYF.

The rearrangement joins TRBV4-1 to TRBJ1-5; D might be TRBD1 (6 bases). The CDR3 is 15 amino acids. Trimming took 3 bases from V and 7 from J, leaving 16 bases between them. CDR1 MGHRA and CDR2 YSYEKL come from the germline V gene. In DNA, the CDR3 is TGCGCCAGCAGCCAGATCAGGGAGACAGGACAGCCCCAGCATTTT. It translates to CASSQIRETGQPQHF.

This sequence joins TRBV4-1 and TRBJ1-1; D gene ambiguous. V dropped 6 bases and J dropped 1 base, with 9 bases sitting between them. CDR3 length: 13 residues. Germline V gene sequence: CDR1 MGHRA, CDR2 YSYEKL. The CDR3 nucleotides are TGCGCCAGCAGGAAGGTGGGGAACACTGAAGCTTTCTTT. Translation: CASRKVGNTEAFF.

The V call is TRBV12-3 or TRBV12-4, the J call TRBJ1-1; D ambiguous. CDR3 size: 14 residues. With 5 bases removed from V and 5 bases from J, the gap between germline ends came to 15 bases. The CDR3 is CASSPGVIWTEAFF. Here the CDR3 DNA reads TGTGCCAGCAGTCCTGGGGTGATATGGACTGAAGCTTTCTTT.